The TCR beta chain under discussion was sequenced for a study of ipilimumab plus nivolumab after autologous stem cell transplantation. The CDR3 contains 14 residues. Looked up from germline, CDR1 is KGHSH and CDR2 is LQKENI. In the case of this clone: A read error may produce the germline difference seen at one junction end.

The method was immunoSEQ multiplex PCR; TCRdb's version includes in-frame clones alone and lacks a portion of them. The sample carries 77,000 or so clones, 75% to 85% recorded once. The chain has TRBV18 and TRBJ1-3; D is unresolved. This specimen was PBMCs, taken in a trial of ipilimumab plus nivolumab as post-transplant consolidation. The receptor was isolated from a male donor with diffuse large B-cell lymphoma. The CDR3 loop reads CATSGGRFGNTIYF. The CDR3 DNA follows: TGTGCCACCTCAGGCGGCCGGTTCGGAAACACCATATATTTT.